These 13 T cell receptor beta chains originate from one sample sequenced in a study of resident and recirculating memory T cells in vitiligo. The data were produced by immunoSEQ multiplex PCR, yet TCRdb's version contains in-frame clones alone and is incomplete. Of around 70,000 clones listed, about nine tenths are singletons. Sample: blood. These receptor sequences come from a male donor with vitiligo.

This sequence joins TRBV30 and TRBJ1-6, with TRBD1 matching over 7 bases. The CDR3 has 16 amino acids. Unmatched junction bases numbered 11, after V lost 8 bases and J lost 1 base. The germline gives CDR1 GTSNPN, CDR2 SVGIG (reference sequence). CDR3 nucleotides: TGTGCCGGGACAGCGGGCCAAGGTTCCTATAATTCACCCCTCCACTTT. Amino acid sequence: CAGTAGQGSYNSPLHF. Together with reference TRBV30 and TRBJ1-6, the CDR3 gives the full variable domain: SQTIHQWPATLVQPVGSPLSLECTVEGTSNPNLYWYRQAAGRGLQLLFYSVGIGQISSEVPQNLSASRPQDRQFILSSKKLLLSDSGFYLCAGTAGQGSYNSPLHFGNGTRLTVT.

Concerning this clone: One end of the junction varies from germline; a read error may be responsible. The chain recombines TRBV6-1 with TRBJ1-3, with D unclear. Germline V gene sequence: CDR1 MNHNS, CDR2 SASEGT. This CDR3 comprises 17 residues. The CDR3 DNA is TGTGCCAGCAGTGAAGCGCCGCAGTTTATAGCTGGGAACACCATATATTTT. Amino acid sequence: CASSEAPQFIAGNTIYF.

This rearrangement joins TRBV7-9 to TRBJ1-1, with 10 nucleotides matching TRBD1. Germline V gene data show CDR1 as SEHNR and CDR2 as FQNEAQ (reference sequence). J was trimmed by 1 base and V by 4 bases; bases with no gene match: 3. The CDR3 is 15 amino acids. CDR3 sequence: CASSWGTGANTEAFF. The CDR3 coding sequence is TGTGCCAGCAGCTGGGGGACAGGGGCGAACACTGAAGCTTTCTTT.

The CDR3 nucleotides read TGTGCCAGCAGCCTAGACAACCAAGAGACCCAGTACTTC. It codes for CASSLDNQETQYF. V usage is TRBV7-9 and J usage is TRBJ2-5; D not certain. With 5 bases removed from V and 0 bases from J, the gap between germline ends came to 7 bases. This CDR3 comprises 13 residues. Germline values: CDR1 SEHNR, CDR2 FQNEAQ (reference sequence).

The CDR3 loop is CASSFQGSMDEQYF. DNA for the CDR3: TGTGCCAGCAGCTTTCAGGGCTCTATGGACGAGCAGTACTTC. The chain couples TRBV7-9 to TRBJ2-7; TRBD1 might be the D (5 bases). There are 14 residues in the CDR3. The V and J ends lost 3 bases and 5 bases respectively, with 14 bases between them. CDR1 and CDR2 from the germline V gene are SEHNR and FQNEAQ (reference sequence). The full variable domain, its missing parts supplied by reference TRBV7-9 and TRBJ2-7, is DTGVSQNPRHKITKRGQNVTFRCDPISEHNRLYWYRQTLGQGPEFLTYFQNEAQLEKSRLLSDRFSAERPKGSFSTLEIQRTEQGDSAMYLCASSFQGSMDEQYFGPGTRLTVT.

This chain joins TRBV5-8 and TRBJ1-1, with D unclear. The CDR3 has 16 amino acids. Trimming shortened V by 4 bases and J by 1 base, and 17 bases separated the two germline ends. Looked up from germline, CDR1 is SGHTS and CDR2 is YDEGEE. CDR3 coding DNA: TGTGCCAGCAGCACTCCGGGAAGGGAACAGAACACTGAAGCTTTCTTT. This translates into CASSTPGREQNTEAFF.

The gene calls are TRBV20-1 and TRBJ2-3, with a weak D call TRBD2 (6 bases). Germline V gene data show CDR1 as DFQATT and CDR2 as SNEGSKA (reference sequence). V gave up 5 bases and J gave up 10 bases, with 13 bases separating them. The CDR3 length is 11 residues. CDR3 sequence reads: CSASTSFSQYF. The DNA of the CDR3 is TGCAGTGCTTCGACTAGTTTTTCGCAGTATTTT.

In DNA form, the CDR3 reads TGTGCCCTTACAAGGGGGTCAGGCACTGAAGCTTTCTTT. It codes for CALTRGSGTEAFF. The chain employs TRBV7-9 and TRBJ1-1, with D perhaps TRBD1 (6 bases). Germline CDR1 SEHNR, CDR2 FQNEAQ (reference sequence). The V end was cut by 11 bases, the J end by 4 bases, with 17 bases between. CDR3 length: 13 amino acids.

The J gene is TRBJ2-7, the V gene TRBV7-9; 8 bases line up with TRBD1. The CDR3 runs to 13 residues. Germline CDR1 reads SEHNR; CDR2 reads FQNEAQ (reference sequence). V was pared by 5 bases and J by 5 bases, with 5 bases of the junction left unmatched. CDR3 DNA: TGTGCCAGCAGCCCTCAGGGGGCCAACGAGCAGTACTTC. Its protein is CASSPQGANEQYF.

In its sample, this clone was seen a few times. The CDR3 spells CASSLSSRGEQFF. In nucleotides, the CDR3 is TGTGCCAGCAGCTTATCCTCGCGGGGTGAGCAGTTCTTC. The V gene is TRBV11-3, the J gene TRBJ2-1, with D tentatively TRBD2 (6 bases). Trimming removed 2 bases from V and 9 bases from J, with 11 bases in between. This CDR3 region has 13 residues. Germline V lookup: CDR1 SGHNT, CDR2 YENEEA.

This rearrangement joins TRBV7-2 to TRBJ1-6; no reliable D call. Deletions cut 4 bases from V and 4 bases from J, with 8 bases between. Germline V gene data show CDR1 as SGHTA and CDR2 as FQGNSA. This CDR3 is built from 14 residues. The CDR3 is CASSSAEYNSPLHF. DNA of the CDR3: TGTGCCAGCAGCTCGGCGGAGTATAATTCACCCCTCCACTTT.

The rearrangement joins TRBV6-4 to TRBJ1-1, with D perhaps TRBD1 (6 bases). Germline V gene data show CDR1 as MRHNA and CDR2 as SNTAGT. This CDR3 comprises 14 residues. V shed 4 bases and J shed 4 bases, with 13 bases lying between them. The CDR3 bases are TGTGCCAGCAGTGGAACAGGGAGGGTCACTGAAGCTTTCTTT. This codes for CASSGTGRVTEAFF.

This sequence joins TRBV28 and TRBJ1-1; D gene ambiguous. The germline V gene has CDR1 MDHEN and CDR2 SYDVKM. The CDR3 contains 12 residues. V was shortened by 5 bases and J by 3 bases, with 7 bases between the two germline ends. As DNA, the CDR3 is TGTGCCAGCAGTCCCGGGTACACTGAAGCTTTCTTT. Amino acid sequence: CASSPGYTEAFF. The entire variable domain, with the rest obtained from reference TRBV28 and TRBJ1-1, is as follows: DVKVTQSSRYLVKRTGEKVFLECVQDMDHENMFWYRQDPGLGLRLIYFSYDVKMKEKGDIPEGYSVSREKKERFSLILESASTNQTSMYLCASSPGYTEAFFGQGTRLTVV.